Following are 26 T cell receptor beta chains from one sample sequenced in a study of T cells in Graves' hyperthyroidism and ophthalmopathy (dated by TCRdb to 2018 to 2020). Library preparation used multiplex PCR. This sample was sequenced with an Illumina HiSeq 2000. The TCR beta CDR3 regions were amplified from the RNA transcripts. A first-round RT-PCR of the TCR CDR3 used the HTBI primer set with the Qiagen OneStep RT-PCR kit. TCRdb reprocessing: public reads trimmed at Q25 with fastp, clones called with MiXCR, in-frame beta chains kept. When rows share a CDR3 protein, they turn into one entry using the most common DNA and genes. In all, the sample holds under 350,000 distinct CDR3 sequences, and around a sixth of those were seen once. 45% to 50% of the sample belongs to the ten largest clones. Sequencing used blood. These TCRs come from a woman aged 50 to 60 with Graves' hyperthyroidism.

This clonotype has only one observation. A much larger clone lies one base from this, so it may be a read error. V and J are TRBV5-1 and TRBJ1-1; a possible D gene is TRBD1 (5 bases). Germline V gene lookup returns CDR1 SGHRS and CDR2 YFSETQ. This CDR3 has 15 residues. Deletions cut 7 bases from V and 4 bases from J, with 20 bases between. DNA of the CDR3: TGCGCCAGCGGCCCTTCCGGGACCTCTGGCACTGAAGCTTTCTTT. Amino acids: CASGPSGTSGTEAFF.

V usage is TRBV5-1 and J usage is TRBJ2-7; 9 bases align to TRBD1. The V gene's germline CDR1 is SGHRS and CDR2 YFSETQ. V trimming: 0 bases; J trimming: 5 bases; junction bases outside the gene matches: 3. There are 14 residues in the CDR3. CDR3 region: CASSLEQGANEQYV. CDR3 bases: TGCGCCAGCAGCTTGGAACAGGGGGCCAACGAGCAGTACGTC.

There are a few counts of this clonotype. The J gene is TRBJ2-3, the V gene TRBV20-1, with unresolved D. Germline V gene sequence: CDR1 DFQATT, CDR2 SNEGSKA (reference sequence). V lost 6 bases, J lost 3 bases, and 13 bases lay in between. This CDR3 has 13 amino acids. The CDR3 reads CSARATRTDTQYF. The DNA for the CDR3 is TGCAGTGCCCGCGCAACTCGTACAGATACGCAGTATTTT.

This clonotype was recorded at least ten times. V gene TRBV20-1 combines with J gene TRBJ1-1, with D tentatively TRBD1 (6 bases). The V and J ends lost 3 bases and 1 base respectively, with 12 bases between them. The CDR3 extends over 14 amino acids. Germline V gene data show CDR1 as DFQATT and CDR2 as SNEGSKA (reference sequence). The CDR3 sequence: CSASGGAQNTEAFF. The CDR3 coding sequence is TGCAGTGCTAGCGGGGGGGCCCAGAACACTGAAGCTTTCTTT.

The chain has TRBV19 and TRBJ1-2; 8 bases are shared with TRBD1. Germline V gene sequence: CDR1 LNHDA, CDR2 SQIVND (reference sequence). The CDR3 is 13 amino acids. V dropped 4 bases and J dropped 4; count of bases not matched to a gene: 2. The CDR3 protein is CASSNDRGYGYTF. CDR3 DNA: TGTGCCAGTAGTAACGACAGGGGCTATGGCTACACCTTC. The full variable domain, in which reference TRBV19 and TRBJ1-2 provide the parts outside the CDR3, is DGGITQSPKYLFRKEGQNVTLSCEQNLNHDAMYWYRQDPGQGLRLIYYSQIVNDFQKGDIAEGYSVSREKKESFPLTVTSAQKNPTAFYLCASSNDRGYGYTFGSGTRLTVV.

V usage is TRBV9 and J usage is TRBJ2-1; 13 nucleotides match TRBD2. Germline-derived CDR1 and CDR2 are SGDLS and YYNGEE. The CDR3 loop spans 22 amino acids. The trim removed 1 base at V and 1 base at J, leaving 17 bases unmatched. The CDR3 nucleotides read TGTGCCAGCAGCGTACCCTCGGGGGTGGGACTAGCGGGGAACCTATCCTACAATGAGCAGTTCTTC. This translates into CASSVPSGVGLAGNLSYNEQFF.

The sample holds a few counts of this clonotype. This sequence joins TRBV7-3 and TRBJ2-2; 9 positions match TRBD2. The V gene end was trimmed by 5 bases and the J gene end by 2 bases; junction bases not matched to a gene: 6. The length of the CDR3 is 16 residues. The germline gives CDR1 SGHTA, CDR2 FQGTGA. CDR3: CASSPRLAENTGELFF. DNA for the CDR3: TGTGCCAGCAGCCCCCGACTAGCGGAAAACACCGGGGAGCTGTTTTTT.

This clonotype has a count of ten or more. The V call is TRBV3-1, the J call TRBJ1-1; weak D call: TRBD1 (5 bases). V was shortened by 0 bases and J by 11 bases, with 10 bases between the two germline ends. This CDR3 spans 12 amino acids. Germline CDR1 is LGHDT and CDR2 is YNNKEL (reference sequence). Here the CDR3 DNA reads TGTGCCAGCAGCCAAGATCGGGGGTTCGCTTTCTTT. This translates into CASSQDRGFAFF.

Only a few counts were recorded for this clonotype. The chain recombines TRBV14 with TRBJ2-7; a weak D match, TRBD1 (5 bases). The germline V and J ends were trimmed by 1 base and 5 bases, with 15 bases remaining between them. In germline, CDR1 is SGHDN, CDR2 FVKESK. CDR3 size: 15 residues. CDR3 residues: CASSQGRTGPNEQYF. The CDR3, as DNA: TGTGCCAGCAGCCAAGGGAGAACAGGCCCCAACGAGCAGTACTTC.

This clonotype was counted only a few times. CDR3 sequence: CASSLWGGQQETQYF. The DNA for the CDR3 is TGTGCCAGCAGTTTGTGGGGCGGGCAACAAGAGACCCAGTACTTC. The rearrangement links TRBV27 to TRBJ2-5; the D gene could be TRBD1 or TRBD2 (5 bases each). The germline V and J ends were trimmed by 3 bases and 2 bases, with 13 bases remaining between them. The germline V gene has CDR1 MNHEY and CDR2 SMNVEV (reference sequence). The CDR3 length is 15 residues.

This clonotype was seen ten or more times. The chain joins TRBV12-3 or TRBV12-4 to TRBJ1-5; no firm D call. This CDR3 contains 15 residues. Trimming left V 4 bases short and J 2 bases short, with 12 bases between. CDR3 amino acids: CASSYFGLGNQPQHF. The DNA of the CDR3 is TGTGCCAGCAGTTACTTCGGACTGGGCAATCAGCCCCAGCATTTT.

This clonotype was recorded at least ten times. The rearrangement uses TRBV12-3 or TRBV12-4 and TRBJ2-3, with 9 bases that match TRBD2. The CDR3 length is 17 residues. The junction had 10 bases not matched to a gene; V was cut back by 0 bases and J by 6 bases. CDR3 loop: CASSLAPLGAGGDTQYF. CDR3 bases: TGTGCCAGCAGTTTAGCCCCCCTGGGAGCGGGGGGTGATACGCAGTATTTT.

This clonotype was detected many times. The rearrangement uses TRBV11-2 and TRBJ2-5, with 8 bases identical to TRBD1. The V gene's germline CDR1 is SGHAT and CDR2 FQNNGV. V was pared by 5 bases and J by 4 bases, with 6 bases of the junction left unmatched. The CDR3 consists of 14 residues. The DNA of the CDR3 is TGTGCCAGCAGCCGTATCAGGGGGCTAGAGACCCAGTACTTC. This codes for CASSRIRGLETQYF.

The CDR3 loop is CASSDGSLYGYTF. The CDR3 coding sequence is TGTGCCAGCAGCGACGGGTCCCTATATGGCTACACCTTC. The chain recombines TRBV6-1 with TRBJ1-2; D gene unclear. Germline-derived CDR1 and CDR2 are MNHNS and SASEGT. The CDR3 runs to 13 residues. V lost 6 bases to trimming and J lost 5 bases, with 13 bases between them.

In regard to this clonotype: A much larger clone is a single base away; this may be a read error. This chain uses TRBV5-1 with TRBJ2-7; possible D gene TRBD1, 7 bases. CDR3 length: 16 residues. From germline, CDR1 is SGHRS and CDR2 YFSETQ. The V end lost 0 bases, the J end lost 2 bases, and 15 bases lay between the germline ends. The CDR3 loop is CASSLGRDRVTYEQYV. The DNA for the CDR3 is TGCGCCAGCAGCTTGGGGCGGGACAGAGTTACCTACGAGCAGTACGTC.

This clonotype has only a few counts. The J gene is TRBJ2-2, the V gene TRBV10-3, with 8 bases identical to TRBD1. The CDR3 has 13 amino acids. Per germline, CDR1 ENHRY and CDR2 SYGVKD. V lost 4 bases and J lost 5; bases outside the gene matches: 0. Written as DNA, the CDR3 is TGTGCCATCAGTGGGACAGGGACCGGGGAGCTGTTTTTT. Its translation is CAISGTGTGELFF.

The chain combines TRBV5-1 with TRBJ1-3; no firm D call. The CDR3 runs to 14 residues. Germline assignment: CDR1 SGHRS and CDR2 YFSETQ. The V and J ends lost 2 bases and 3 bases respectively, with 9 bases between them. The CDR3 DNA follows: TGCGCCAGCAGCTTTGGATACCTTGGAAACACCATATATTTT. It specifies CASSFGYLGNTIYF.

Turning to this clonotype: No conserved phenylalanine or tryptophan is present at the end of the CDR3, so a read error is the likely explanation. The chain couples TRBV6-6 to TRBJ1-1; D gene unclear. Looked up from germline, CDR1 is MNHNY and CDR2 is SVGAGI (reference sequence). The CDR3 is 15 amino acids. V was shortened by 0 bases and J by 5 bases, with 13 bases between the two germline ends. The DNA of the CDR3 is TGTGCCAGCAGTTACTCGGTCACCCCGGGGACTGAAGCTTTCTTA. Translating it yields CASSYSVTPGTEAFL.

The rearrangement joins TRBV2 to TRBJ2-5, with 8 bases aligning to TRBD1. This CDR3 is 15 amino acids long. V lost 4 bases, J lost 2 bases, and 6 bases stayed unmatched. Germline CDR1 SNHLY, CDR2 FYNNEI. CDR3 amino acids: CASSGDRTSQETQYF. The CDR3 region has the DNA TGTGCCAGCAGTGGGGACAGGACCTCTCAAGAGACCCAGTACTTC.

About this clonotype itself: This may be a read error: a much more frequent sequence differs by one nucleotide. V usage is TRBV29-1 and J usage is TRBJ2-1; 9 bases are shared with TRBD2. The CDR3 runs to 14 residues. Germline CDR1 and CDR2: SQVTM and ANQGSEA. The CDR3 here is CRVGASGDYNEQFF. CDR3 nucleotide sequence: TGCAGAGTTGGGGCTAGCGGGGATTACAATGAGCAGTTCTTC.

In nucleotides, the CDR3 is TGCGCCAGCAGTCCGGAACAGGCGCGGTCGGGTGAGCAGTTCTTC. Amino acids: CASSPEQARSGEQFF. This chain joins TRBV5-1 and TRBJ2-1; TRBD1 might be the D (5 bases). The V and J ends lost 5 bases and 9 bases respectively, with 21 bases between them. Germline CDR1 reads SGHRS; CDR2 reads YFSETQ. The CDR3 length is 15 residues.

Here the CDR3 reads CSARQGQETQYF. CDR3 in DNA: TGCAGTGCTAGGCAGGGGCAAGAGACCCAGTACTTC. V and J are TRBV20-1 and TRBJ2-5; D is possibly TRBD1 (6 bases). From germline, CDR1 is DFQATT and CDR2 SNEGSKA (reference sequence). V lost 3 bases to trimming and J lost 2 bases, with 7 bases between them. CDR3 size: 12 residues.

The V and J genes are TRBV18 and TRBJ1-2; D may be TRBD1 (6 bases). The CDR3 is 13 amino acids. The V end was cut by 2 bases, the J end by 8 bases, with 12 bases between. Germline loops: CDR1 KGHSH, CDR2 LQKENI. CDR3: CASSPGNRVGYTF. The DNA for the CDR3 is TGTGCCAGCTCACCAGGAAACAGGGTGGGCTACACCTTC.

V gene TRBV5-5 combines with J gene TRBJ2-1; 9 bases line up with TRBD1. Germline-derived CDR1 and CDR2 are SGHKS and YYEKEE (reference sequence). V was clipped by 2 bases and J by 9 bases; unmatched bases: 15. This CDR3 spans 17 amino acids. The CDR3 nucleotides are TGTGCCAGCAGCTTAAGTGAACAGGGGGCGCGATCAAGTGAGCAGTTCTTC. Protein sequence: CASSLSEQGARSSEQFF.

Details on this clonotype: A read error may be the cause here, since a much bigger clone is one base away. The chain has TRBV20-1 and TRBJ2-1; TRBD2 might be the D (5 bases). This CDR3 region has 11 residues. Germline lookup yields CDR1 DFQATT and CDR2 SNEGSKA (reference sequence). The ends were cut back, 3 bases at V and 15 bases at J, with 15 bases in the middle. This CDR3 is CSARNSERLFF. The CDR3 nucleotides are TGCAGTGCTAGGAATAGCGAACGGTTGTTCTTC.

V gene TRBV19 combines with J gene TRBJ2-1, with 9 bases fitting TRBD2. Trimming at V came to 6 bases and at J to 8 bases, leaving 14 bases not matched to a gene. CDR1 LNHDA and CDR2 SQIVND come from the germline V gene (reference sequence). The CDR3 consists of 16 residues. The CDR3 region is CASSNGLARVWDEQFF. The CDR3 DNA reads TGTGCCAGTAGCAACGGACTAGCGCGGGTCTGGGATGAGCAGTTCTTC.